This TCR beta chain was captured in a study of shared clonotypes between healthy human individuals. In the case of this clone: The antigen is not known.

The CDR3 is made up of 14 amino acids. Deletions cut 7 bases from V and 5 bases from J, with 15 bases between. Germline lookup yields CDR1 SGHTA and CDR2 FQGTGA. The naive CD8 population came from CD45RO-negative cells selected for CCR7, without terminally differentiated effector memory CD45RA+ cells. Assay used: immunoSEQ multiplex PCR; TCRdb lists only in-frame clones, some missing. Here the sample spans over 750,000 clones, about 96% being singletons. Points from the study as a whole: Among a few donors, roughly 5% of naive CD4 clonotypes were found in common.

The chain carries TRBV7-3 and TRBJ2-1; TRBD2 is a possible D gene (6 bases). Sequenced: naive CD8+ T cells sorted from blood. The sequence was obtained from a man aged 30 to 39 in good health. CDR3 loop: CASTEDGTHNEQFF. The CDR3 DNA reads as TGTGCCAGCACCGAGGATGGGACTCACAATGAGCAGTTCTTC. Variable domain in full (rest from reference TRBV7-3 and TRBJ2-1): GAGVSQTPSNKVTEKGKYVELRCDPISGHTALYWYRQSLGQGPEFLIYFQGTGAADDSGLPNDRFFAVRPEGSVSTLKIQRTERGDSAVYLCASTEDGTHNEQFFGPGTRLTVL.